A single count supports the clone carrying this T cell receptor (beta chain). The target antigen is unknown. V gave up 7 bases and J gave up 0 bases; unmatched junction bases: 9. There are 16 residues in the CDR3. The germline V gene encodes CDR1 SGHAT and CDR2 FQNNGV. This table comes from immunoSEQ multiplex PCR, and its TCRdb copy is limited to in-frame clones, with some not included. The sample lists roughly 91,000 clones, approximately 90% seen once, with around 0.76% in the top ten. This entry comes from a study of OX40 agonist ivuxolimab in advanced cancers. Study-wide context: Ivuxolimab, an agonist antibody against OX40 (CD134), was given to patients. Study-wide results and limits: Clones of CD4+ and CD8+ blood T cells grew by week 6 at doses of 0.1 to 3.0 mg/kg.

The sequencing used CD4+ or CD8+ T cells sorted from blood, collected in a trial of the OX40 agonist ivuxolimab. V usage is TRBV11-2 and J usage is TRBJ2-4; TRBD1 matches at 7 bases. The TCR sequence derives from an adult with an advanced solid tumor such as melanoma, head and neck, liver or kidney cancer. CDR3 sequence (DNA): TGTGCCAGCACCGAGACAGGGACACTAGCCAAAAACATTCAGTACTTC. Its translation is CASTETGTLAKNIQYF.